This TCR beta chain is from a study of blood T cell repertoires in COVID-19. Trimming removed 7 bases from V and 6 bases from J, with 12 bases in between. In germline, CDR1 is MNHEY, CDR2 SVGAGI. The CDR3 runs 13 residues. Profiling relied on immunoSEQ multiplex PCR, and the TCRdb table lists in-frame clones only, not all of them. The repertoire consists of 200,000 or so clones, with almost 80% occurring once and the leading ten covering approximately 15%. Sequences were obtained from peripheral blood. The TCR was taken from a man between 60 and 70 years old with active or convalescent COVID-19. The chain uses TRBV6-5 and TRBJ1-4, with a possible D match to TRBD1 (5 bases). For the CDR3, the DNA is TGTGCCAGCACCTATGACAGAGATGAAAAACTGTTTTTT. This codes for CASTYDRDEKLFF.